The clone carrying this TCR beta chain occurred many times. J gave up 6 bases and V 5 bases, and 10 bases lay outside the gene matches. This CDR3 has 15 amino acids. Germline CDR1 and CDR2: SGHTA and FQGNSA. Investigators excluded patients with uncontrolled infection, other autoimmune disease, pregnancy or lactation. These data belong to a study of T cells in Graves' hyperthyroidism and ophthalmopathy. Researchers took RNA transcripts and amplified the TCR beta CDR3 regions from them. The TCR CDR3 was amplified in a first-round RT-PCR using the HTBI primer set. Each CDR3 protein gets one entry after TCRdb re-called the multiplex PCR reads with MiXCR. The table shows roughly 550,000 distinct CDR3 sequences, with about 16% occurring only once.

This chain uses TRBV7-2 with TRBJ2-5, with 9 bases fitting TRBD2. Material: blood. This TCR derives from a woman between 25 and 40 years old with Graves' ophthalmopathy. Written as DNA, the CDR3 is TGTGCCAGCAGCCAAGATAGCGGGAGCCTTAAGACCCAGTACTTC. Its protein is CASSQDSGSLKTQYF.